This T cell receptor (beta chain) was recorded in a study of blood T cell repertoires in COVID-19. As for the study in general: Donors in the United States, Italy and Spain gave samples during acute or convalescent COVID-19.

Germline V CDR1 and CDR2: SNHLY, FYNNEI. Losses at the gene ends were 2 bases for V and 0 bases for J; bases not matched to a gene: 3. The CDR3 has 16 residues. TCRdb's table, derived via immunoSEQ multiplex PCR, lists solely in-frame clones and lacks some. The sample records more than 200,000 clones, 88% being singletons. Sequencing was performed on peripheral blood. The sequence was collected from an older man with acute or convalescent COVID-19. The chain couples TRBV2 to TRBJ2-3; 9 bases are shared with TRBD2. The CDR3 DNA is TGTGCCAGCAGTGAATTTAGCGGGGGAAGCACAGATACGCAGTATTTT. Amino acids: CASSEFSGGSTDTQYF.